This is a list of T cell receptor beta chains from one sample in a study of shared clonotypes between healthy human individuals. Generated by immunoSEQ multiplex PCR, the TCRdb table keeps only in-frame clones and is missing some. The table lists about 380,000 clones, 95% to 97% of them singletons, with more than 0.3% in the top ten. Sequenced material: memory CD8+ T cells sorted from blood. The receptor source for this set is a man aged 25-45 years in good health. The CDR3 runs from the conserved cysteine through the conserved F or W. The D gene is left open where the match is weak. Size tells how often a clone was seen (once, few, many) or the class of an expanded clone, and some rows leave it out.

TRBV5-4	.	.	TRBJ2-7	CASSPDRHSYEQYF	TGTGCCAGCAGCCCCGACAGACACTCCTACGAGCAGTACTTC
TRBV7-3	.	.	TRBJ1-1	CASSLDPVGGTEAFF	TGTGCCAGCAGCTTAGACCCTGTGGGGGGCACTGAAGCTTTCTTT
TRBV11-2	.	TRBD1	TRBJ1-1	CASSQRQGIMNTEAFF	TGTGCCAGCAGCCAAAGACAGGGGATCATGAACACTGAAGCTTTCTTT
TRBV7-3	once	.	TRBJ2-3	CASSLSASGADTQYF	TGTGCCAGCAGCTTATCAGCGTCAGGAGCAGATACGCAGTATTTT
TRBV9	.	TRBD1	TRBJ1-2	CASSAPTGMSANYGYTF	TGTGCCAGCAGCGCGCCGACAGGGATGTCCGCTAACTATGGCTACACCTTC
TRBV18	.	TRBD2	TRBJ2-5	CASSVAGGRQETQYF	TGTGCCAGCTCAGTAGCGGGAGGTCGGCAAGAGACCCAGTACTTC
TRBV9	.	.	TRBJ2-2	CASSVARVTGELFF	TGTGCCAGCAGCGTAGCGAGGGTAACCGGGGAGCTGTTTTTT
TRBV7-2	.	TRBD1	TRBJ2-5	CASCRDRDETQYF	TGTGCCAGCTGCCGGGACAGGGATGAGACCCAGTACTTC
TRBV9	.	TRBD2	TRBJ2-7	CASSEGTSGFYEQYF	TGTGCCAGCAGCGAGGGGACTAGCGGGTTCTACGAGCAGTACTTC
TRBV5-4	.	.	TRBJ2-4	CASSPEGPLRAKNIQYF	TGTGCCAGCAGCCCGGAGGGTCCGCTACGGGCCAAAAACATTCAGTACTTC
TRBV5-4	.	.	TRBJ1-2	CASSDTNYGYTF	TGTGCCAGCAGCGACACTAACTATGGCTACACCTTC
TRBV19	.	TRBD1	TRBJ2-1	CASTKRQGAIINEQFF	TGTGCCAGTACCAAAAGACAGGGGGCGATTATTAATGAGCAGTTCTTC
TRBV15	.	.	TRBJ2-7	CATSRGLGVGEQYF	TGTGCCACCAGCAGAGGTTTAGGGGTGGGGGAGCAGTACTTC
TRBV28	.	TRBD1	TRBJ1-4	CASSLGGQGATNEKLFF	TGTGCCAGCAGTTTAGGAGGGCAGGGGGCAACTAATGAAAAACTGTTTTTT
TRBV27	.	TRBD2	TRBJ2-5	CASSRTSGSSWEETQYF	TGTGCCAGCAGTCGGACTAGCGGGAGCTCCTGGGAAGAGACCCAGTACTTC
TRBV9	.	TRBD1	TRBJ1-4	CASSVGTGVEKLFF	TGTGCCAGCAGCGTAGGGACAGGGGTCGAAAAACTGTTTTTT
TRBV9	.	TRBD2	TRBJ2-3	CASSVVGRATDTQYF	TGTGCCAGCAGCGTAGTCGGGAGGGCCACAGATACGCAGTATTTT
TRBV5-1	.	.	TRBJ1-6	CASSFRTLSSYNSPLHF	TGCGCCAGCAGCTTCCGGACGTTGAGCTCCTATAATTCACCCCTCCACTTT
TRBV30	.	TRBD2	TRBJ2-7	CACRTSGKTYEQYF	TGTGCCTGCCGGACTAGCGGGAAAACCTACGAGCAGTACTTC
TRBV10-1	.	TRBD2	TRBJ2-3	CASSEAGADTQYF	TGCGCCAGCAGTGAAGCGGGGGCAGATACGCAGTATTTT
TRBV25-1	.	TRBD1	TRBJ2-2	CASSGTGGSGELFF	TGTGCCAGCAGTGGGACAGGGGGCTCCGGGGAGCTGTTTTTT
TRBV6-5	.	.	TRBJ2-3	CASSYSGRSNTDTQYF	TGTGCCAGCAGTTACTCGGGACGGAGCAACACAGATACGCAGTATTTT
TRBV19	.	.	TRBJ1-2	CASLPLTGPSLLRGYTF	TGTGCCAGTCTTCCTCTAACAGGGCCCTCTCTTCTTCGTGGCTACACCTTC
TRBV6-6	.	.	TRBJ2-7	CASSRGVAGLYEQYF	TGTGCCAGCAGTAGAGGGGTGGCGGGGCTCTACGAGCAGTACTTC
TRBV20-1	.	.	TRBJ2-7	CNPYYEQYF	TGCAACCCCTACTACGAGCAGTACTTC
TRBV9	.	TRBD2	TRBJ2-5	CASSPLAGEETQYF	TGTGCCAGCAGCCCATTAGCGGGAGAAGAGACCCAGTACTTC
TRBV7-9	.	.	TRBJ2-7	CASSLEVARNEQYF	TGTGCCAGCAGCTTAGAAGTGGCAAGAAACGAGCAGTACTTC
TRBV2	.	.	TRBJ1-1	CASRGELGTEAFF	TGTGCCAGCAGAGGGGAGTTGGGCACTGAAGCTTTCTTT
TRBV5-1	.	.	TRBJ2-7	CASSLGPSHSYEQYF	TGCGCCAGCAGCTTGGGGCCTAGTCACTCCTACGAGCAGTACTTC
TRBV6-1	.	TRBD1	TRBJ2-7	CASRGFQGARYEQYF	TGTGCCAGCAGAGGATTTCAGGGGGCGCGCTACGAGCAGTACTTC
TRBV7-9	.	.	TRBJ2-1	CASSLRLHEQFF	TGTGCCAGCAGCTTGAGACTACATGAGCAGTTCTTC
TRBV28	.	.	TRBJ2-1	CASSDPGPRGQFF	TGTGCCAGCAGTGACCCCGGGCCCCGAGGGCAGTTCTTC
TRBV7-2	.	.	TRBJ2-1	CASSEAGWEQFF	TGTGCCAGCAGCGAAGCCGGTTGGGAGCAGTTCTTC
TRBV20-1	.	.	TRBJ2-2	CSASNFGELFF	TGCAGTGCTAGCAACTTCGGGGAGCTGTTTTTT
TRBV28	.	.	TRBJ2-3	CASSFRRVTDTQYF	TGTGCCAGCAGTTTCAGACGGGTCACAGATACGCAGTATTTT
TRBV7-4	.	.	TRBJ2-5	CASSSQLRPEETQYF	TGTGCCAGCAGCTCCCAACTAAGGCCCGAGGAGACCCAGTACTTC
TRBV30	.	.	TRBJ2-5	CAWSRQLQETQYF	TGTGCCTGGAGTAGACAGCTCCAAGAGACCCAGTACTTC
TRBV7-8	.	.	TRBJ2-1	CASSSPAGRPYNEQFF	TGTGCCAGCAGCTCCCCAGCGGGCCGCCCCTACAATGAGCAGTTCTTC
TRBV2	.	TRBD1	TRBJ1-4	CASDPGQAYEKLFF	TGTGCCAGCGACCCGGGACAGGCTTATGAAAAACTGTTTTTT
TRBV7-3	.	TRBD2	TRBJ2-7	CASSLTSGDEQYF	TGTGCCAGCAGCTTGACTAGCGGGGACGAGCAGTACTTC
TRBV9	.	.	TRBJ2-2	CASSAGDWGSWELFF	TGTGCCAGCAGCGCCGGGGACTGGGGTTCCTGGGAGCTGTTTTTT
TRBV7-2	.	.	TRBJ2-2	CASSFYTGELFF	TGTGCCAGCAGCTTTTACACCGGGGAGCTGTTTTTT
TRBV4-2	.	TRBD2	TRBJ2-7	CASSQDPLADPYEQYF	TGTGCCAGCAGCCAAGACCCACTAGCGGACCCCTACGAGCAGTACTTC
TRBV5-8	once	.	TRBJ1-5	CASSFGIRVSNQPQHF	TGTGCCAGCAGCTTTGGGATCAGGGTTAGCAATCAGCCCCAGCATTTT
TRBV30	.	.	TRBJ1-3	CACLRTGTYYTIYF	TGTGCCTGCCTTAGGACGGGAACTTACTACACCATATATTTT
TRBV13	.	.	TRBJ2-3	CASRRDLLAPSTDTQYF	TGTGCCAGCAGGCGTGATCTTCTCGCCCCTTCCACAGATACGCAGTATTTT
TRBV25-1	.	TRBD2	TRBJ2-1	CASSLTSGRAGEQFF	TGTGCCAGCAGTTTGACTAGCGGGAGGGCCGGTGAGCAGTTCTTC
TRBV7-2	.	.	TRBJ2-5	CASSLESRGFETQYF	TGTGCCAGCAGCTTAGAGAGCCGGGGGTTTGAGACCCAGTACTTC
TRBV4-2	.	.	TRBJ2-1	CASSPQRAGLSYNEQFF	TGTGCCAGCAGCCCCCAAAGGGCGGGACTCTCCTACAATGAGCAGTTCTTC
TRBV29-1	.	.	TRBJ2-3	CSVAGSLKRPTDTQYF	TGCAGCGTTGCCGGATCCCTAAAGCGGCCCACAGATACGCAGTATTTT
TRBV7-9	.	.	TRBJ1-6	CASSSGYRNGPLHF	TGTGCCAGCAGCTCCGGCTACAGGAATGGACCCCTCCACTTT
TRBV28	.	.	TRBJ1-5	CASSLSGGGNQPQHF	TGTGCCAGCAGTTTATCAGGAGGGGGCAATCAGCCCCAGCATTTT